This T cell receptor (beta chain) was observed in a study of T cells in localized non-small cell lung cancer. Produced via immunoSEQ multiplex PCR; TCRdb's table is partial and in-frame only. In the table there are several hundred clones, roughly a quarter of which are singletons. J was trimmed by 6 bases and V by 6 bases; bases with no gene match: 5. CDR3 length: 14 amino acids. Germline CDR1 is LNHDA and CDR2 is SQIVND (reference sequence). Study-level results: Adjacent lung held a median roughly 60 of the top 100 tumor clones. Uninvolved adjacent lung had more T cell clonality than any other tissue, topping tumor.

This clone was seen more than once but under ten times. Its cognate antigen is unknown. The specimen comprised lung tumor tissue, sampled before any cancer treatment. This TCR was sampled from a female donor of 60 years or more with stage I lung adenocarcinoma. This chain uses TRBV19 with TRBJ2-2; the match to TRBD1 covers 9 bases. The CDR3 nucleotides read TGTGCCAGTAGGGGGACAGGGATCGCCGGGGAGCTGTTTTTT. Translated, it gives CASRGTGIAGELFF.